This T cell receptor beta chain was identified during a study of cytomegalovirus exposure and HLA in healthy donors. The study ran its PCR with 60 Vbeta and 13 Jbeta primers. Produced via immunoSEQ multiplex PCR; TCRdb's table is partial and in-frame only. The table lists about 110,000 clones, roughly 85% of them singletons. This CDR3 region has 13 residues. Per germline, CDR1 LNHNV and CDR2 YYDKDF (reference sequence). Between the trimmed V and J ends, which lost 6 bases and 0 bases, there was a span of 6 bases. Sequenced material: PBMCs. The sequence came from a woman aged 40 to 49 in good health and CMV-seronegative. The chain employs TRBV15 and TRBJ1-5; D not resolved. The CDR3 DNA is TGTGCCACCAGGAGTAATAGCAATCAGCCCCAGCATTTT. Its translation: CATRSNSNQPQHF.